This TCR beta chain was obtained from a study of blood T cell repertoires in COVID-19. Study overall: Acute and convalescent COVID-19 specimens originated in the United States, Italy and Spain. In each case, the material was cDNA or gDNA derived from T cells, B-cell-depleted T cells, or PBMCs.

From germline, CDR1 is MNHEY and CDR2 SVGEGT. The V and J ends lost 2 bases and 6 bases, in that order; junction bases with no gene match: 0. The CDR3 sequence is 12 residues long. Under the authors' procedure: Reference gene primer amplification gave nucleated cell count estimates. Clones were read by immunoSEQ multiplex PCR, and TCRdb kept only the in-frame ones, dropping some. V and J calls and clone size are those listed in that table; D and trimming were worked out from the DNA. This table holds around 100,000 clones, roughly 80% found once. Sequencing was done on a sample of peripheral blood. V and J are TRBV6-2 or TRBV6-3 and TRBJ2-7, with 8 bases that match TRBD1. The receptor comes from a man aged 70-80 years with acute or convalescent COVID-19. CDR3 coding DNA: TGTGCCAGCAGTTACGACAGGGGCGAGCAGTACTTC. This gives the protein CASSYDRGEQYF.